Each of the 18 T cell receptor beta chains below was sequenced from the same sample in a study of T cell clonality in common variable immunodeficiency. Antigen specificity for these receptors is unknown. The table came from immunoSEQ multiplex PCR; TCRdb's copy has only in-frame clones and leaves some out. This sample includes over 30,000 clones with no singletons; its ten biggest clones take up more than 25%. Study outcomes and limitations: Common variable immunodeficiency TCR beta sequences reportedly had fewer deletions and N-nucleotide insertions.

The sequenced sample consisted of peripheral blood mononuclear cells. These receptors all stem from a human donor with common variable immunodeficiency.

About this clone: The read ends 3 residues shy of where the CDR3 ends; the end is completed using the germline J gene. The chain uses TRBV7-9 and TRBJ1-6, with 8 bases aligning to TRBD1. CDR3 length: 14 amino acids. The germline gives CDR1 SEHNR, CDR2 FQNEAQ (reference sequence). The J segment lost 7 bases and the V segment lost 3 bases, leaving 2 bases of the junction unmatched. The sequenced CDR3 bases are TGTGCCAGCAGCTTGGGACAGGAGAATTCACCC. It translates to CASSLGQENSP. The whole CDR3 protein is CASSLGQENSPLHF.

This clone was counted only a few times. The part of the CDR3 DNA that was read is TGTGCCTGGAGTGTAAGGGGAAGGGAGTTATCATACTACCAAGAGACC. This gives the protein CAWSVRGRELSYYQET. The entire CDR3 protein is CAWSVRGRELSYYQETQYF. The V and J genes are TRBV30 and TRBJ2-5; D assignment may be TRBD1 or TRBD2 (5 bases each). The read gets to within 3 residues of the CDR3 end, and the germline J gene fills in the rest. Germline V gene lookup returns CDR1 GTSNPN and CDR2 SVGIG (reference sequence). There are 19 residues in the CDR3. The V end lost 0 bases, the J end lost 0 bases, and 23 bases lay between the germline ends. The entire variable domain, with the rest obtained from reference TRBV30 and TRBJ2-5, is as follows: SQTIHQWPATLVQPVGSPLSLECTVEGTSNPNLYWYRQAAGRGLQLLFYSVGIGQISSEVPQNLSASRPQDRQFILSSKKLLLSDSGFYLCAWSVRGRELSYYQETQYFGPGTRLLVL.

In this sample, this clone turned up a few times. The sequenced fragment ends 3 residues before the CDR3 boundary, so the rest is inferred from the germline J gene. The rearrangement uses TRBV7-9 and TRBJ2-2, with D perhaps being TRBD1 or TRBD2 (7 bases each). Trimming took 3 bases from V and 3 from J, leaving 11 bases between them. Germline assignment: CDR1 SEHNR and CDR2 FQNEAQ (reference sequence). The CDR3 contains 15 residues. Here the CDR3 reads CASSLTGRDTGELFF. The sequenced CDR3 bases are TGTGCCAGCAGCTTGACAGGGAGGGACACCGGGGAG.

The sample holds a few counts of this clone. Read data end 3 residues before the CDR3 end; the end is taken from the germline J gene. The chain carries TRBV19 and TRBJ1-2, with D unresolved. CDR3 length: 16 amino acids. V lost 3 bases, J lost 6 bases, and 20 bases lay in between. CDR1 is LNHDA, CDR2 SQIVND, per germline (reference sequence). The covered CDR3 bases are TGTGCCAGTAGTATCACTTTGACCGGGGATTGGAATGGC. Protein: CASSITLTGDWNG. The whole CDR3 is CASSITLTGDWNGYTF.

This clone showed up just a few times. The read stops 3 residues short of the end of the CDR3; the missing end is completed from the germline J gene. The gene calls are TRBV5-6 and TRBJ2-3, with D unresolved. The CDR3 is 13 amino acids. Germline V CDR1 and CDR2: SGHDT, YYEEEE. V lost 1 base and J 7 bases, leaving 10 bases between the germline ends. The CDR3 is CASSLPLGYTQYF. CDR3 bases read: TGTGCCAGCAGCTTGCCTCTAGGTTATACG.

A few counts support this clone. The read finishes 3 residues shy of the CDR3 end, and the germline J gene is used to complete it. The J gene is TRBJ2-7, the V gene TRBV6-2 or TRBV6-3, with TRBD2 matching over 7 bases. Germline trimming cut 4 bases from V and 6 bases from J; bases unmatched to any gene: 3. This CDR3 region has 12 residues. CDR1 MNHEY and CDR2 SVGEGT come from the germline V gene. The sequenced CDR3 bases are TGTGCCAGCAGTTTCACTAGCGCCGAG. As protein: CASSFTSAE. The CDR3 reads in full as CASSFTSAEQYF.

This clone has a count of ten or more. The read comes to an end 3 residues before the CDR3 does, leaving the germline J gene to fill in the end. J is TRBJ2-7 and V is TRBV2, with TRBD1 identical over 8 bases. J was trimmed by 6 bases and V by 11 bases; bases with no gene match: 21. CDR1 is SNHLY and CDR2 is FYNNEI in the germline V gene. This CDR3 spans 16 amino acids. Here the CDR3 reads CAGYDGQGSVFGEQYF. The CDR3 DNA, read in part, is TGTGCCGGCTACGATGGACAGGGAAGTGTGTTTGGCGAG.

This clone was observed many times. The CDR3 is cut off 3 residues early in the read; its end comes from the germline J gene. The gene calls are TRBV19 and TRBJ2-1; 7 bases align to TRBD1. The J segment lost 7 bases and the V segment lost 6 bases, leaving 12 bases of the junction unmatched. Germline values: CDR1 LNHDA, CDR2 SQIVND (reference sequence). The CDR3 consists of 15 residues. The sequenced CDR3 bases are TGTGCCAGTAGCACCGACAGGGTATCAGGAAATGAG. It codes for CASSTDRVSGNE. The CDR3, in full, reads CASSTDRVSGNEQFF.

At least ten counts were recorded for this clone. The read terminates 3 residues before the CDR3 end, so the remaining end is supplied by the germline J gene. V usage is TRBV5-1 and J usage is TRBJ2-5, with TRBD2 as a possible D gene (6 bases). The germline CDR1 and CDR2 sequences are SGHRS and YFSETQ. Trimming stripped 3 bases from V and 6 bases from J, with 24 bases between. The CDR3 runs to 17 residues. This CDR3 is CASSSTLHSDGGKTQYF. The sequenced part of the CDR3 DNA is TGCGCCAGCAGCTCCACCCTACATTCAGACGGCGGGAAGACC.

This clone was recorded many times. Read data end 3 residues before the CDR3 end; the end is taken from the germline J gene. The rearrangement joins TRBV29-1 to TRBJ2-7; D possibly corresponds to TRBD2 (6 bases). Trimming cost V 4 bases and J 2 bases, with 21 bases left between them. This CDR3 spans 16 amino acids. Per germline, CDR1 SQVTM and CDR2 ANQGSEA. The CDR3 here is CSVAASARFSPYEQYF. Partial CDR3 DNA: TGCAGCGTTGCCGCTAGCGCCCGCTTCTCGCCCTACGAG.

Of note for this clone: The read terminates 3 residues before the CDR3 end, so the remaining end is supplied by the germline J gene. The chain links TRBV18 to TRBJ2-1; 9 positions match TRBD2. The CDR3 is 17 residues long. CDR1 and CDR2 (germline): KGHSH, LQKENI. The V segment lost 2 bases and the J segment 9 bases; nucleotides outside the gene matches: 14. The CDR3 sequence: CASSPVIGNSGRGEQFF. The sequenced part of the CDR3 DNA is TGTGCCAGCTCACCAGTTATAGGAAATAGCGGGAGAGGTGAG.

In this sample, this clone turned up a few times. The read gets to within 3 residues of the CDR3 end, and the germline J gene fills in the rest. V usage is TRBV20-1 and J usage is TRBJ2-3, with 7 bases lining up with TRBD2. The CDR3 is made up of 15 amino acids. Germline V CDR1 and CDR2: DFQATT, SNEGSKA (reference sequence). Unmatched junction bases numbered 8, after V lost 1 base and J lost 4 bases. This CDR3 is CSARGLAVRADTQYF. The covered CDR3 bases are TGCAGTGCTAGAGGGCTAGCGGTGAGGGCAGATACG.

This clone was seen a handful of times. Read sequence stops 3 residues before the CDR3 end, and the germline J gene provides the missing end. The chain couples TRBV19 to TRBJ2-2; D gene ambiguous. Trimming removed 8 bases at V and 5 bases at J, with 9 bases between. The CDR3 has 12 residues. Germline lookup yields CDR1 LNHDA and CDR2 SQIVND (reference sequence). Incomplete CDR3 DNA: TGTGCCAGTCAACACAAGACCGGGGAG. Residues: CASQHKTGE. The whole CDR3 sequence is CASQHKTGELFF.

This clone was recorded at least ten times. The read ends 3 residues early relative to the CDR3; the germline J gene fills the gap. V gene TRBV18 combines with J gene TRBJ2-3, with 8 bases lining up with TRBD2. Germline-derived CDR1 and CDR2 are KGHSH and LQKENI. The CDR3 is 14 amino acids. The V gene end was trimmed by 3 bases and the J gene end by 6 bases; junction bases not matched to a gene: 5. CDR3 sequence reads: CASSPPGGVDTQYF. The DNA read from the CDR3 is TGTGCCAGCTCACCGCCGGGAGGGGTTGATACG.

This clone has more than one count but fewer than ten. The read comes to an end 3 residues before the CDR3 does, leaving the germline J gene to fill in the end. V gene TRBV7-9 combines with J gene TRBJ1-2; D not resolved. This CDR3 region has 12 residues. Between the trimmed V and J ends, which lost 3 bases and 5 bases, there was a span of 7 bases. Per the germline V gene, CDR1 is SEHNR and CDR2 is FQNEAQ (reference sequence). The CDR3 DNA, read in part, is TGTGCCAGCAGCTTTAAACTTTATGGC. Its protein is CASSFKLYG. The full CDR3 sequence reads CASSFKLYGYTF. Full variable domain (outside the CDR3, taken from reference TRBV7-9 and TRBJ1-2): DTGVSQNPRHKITKRGQNVTFRCDPISEHNRLYWYRQTLGQGPEFLTYFQNEAQLEKSRLLSDRFSAERPKGSFSTLEIQRTEQGDSAMYLCASSFKLYGYTFGSGTRLTVV.

This clone has at least ten counts. The sequenced fragment ends 3 residues before the CDR3 boundary, so the rest is inferred from the germline J gene. The gene calls are TRBV19 and TRBJ2-1, with 14 bases identical to TRBD2. The length of the CDR3 is 17 residues. The germline gives CDR1 LNHDA, CDR2 SQIVND (reference sequence). The V segment lost 4 bases and the J segment 0 bases; nucleotides outside the gene matches: 2. The part of the CDR3 DNA that was read is TGTGCCAGTAGTAGGACTAGCGGGAGGTACTCCTACAATGAG. Encoded protein: CASSRTSGRYSYNE. The whole CDR3 protein is CASSRTSGRYSYNEQFF.

This clone was observed a handful of times. The same CDR3 arises from other DNA sequences in this sample as well. The CDR3 sequence is CASSAYQGSGELFF. CDR3 DNA, as far as it was read: TGTGCCAGTAGTGCCTACCAGGGTTCCGGGGAG. This sequence joins TRBV19 and TRBJ2-2; a possible D gene is TRBD1 (5 bases). The read gets to within 3 residues of the CDR3 end, and the germline J gene fills in the rest. Germline V gene lookup returns CDR1 LNHDA and CDR2 SQIVND (reference sequence). This CDR3 comprises 14 residues. V gave up 5 bases and J gave up 6 bases, with 13 bases separating them.

Comments on this clone: The CDR3 goes on 3 residues after the read ends, and that part is filled in from the germline J gene. The chain links TRBV19 to TRBJ1-6, with 9 bases matching TRBD1. Germline lookup yields CDR1 LNHDA and CDR2 SQIVND (reference sequence). CDR3 length: 14 residues. Losses at the gene ends were 5 bases for V and 9 bases for J; bases not matched to a gene: 5. The CDR3: CASSPPDRGSPLHF. The sequenced part of the CDR3 DNA is TGTGCCAGTAGTCCTCCGGACAGGGGTTCACCC.